These 10 T cell receptor beta chains came from one sample sequenced in a study of vaccination and CD4 T cells after COVID-19. Scientists ran DNA taken from cultured CD4+ T cells through the Oncomine TCR Beta short-read assay for sequencing. TCRdb used MiXCR to reprocess the PCR reads, holding one entry per CDR3 protein. The sample has 20,000 to 25,000 distinct CDR3 sequences; roughly 53% are singletons. Stated treatment: roughly 11-day PBMC culture with coronavirus spike peptide pools or control peptides (ViraFEST assay). Antigen specificity for these receptors is unknown. Sequenced input: CD4+ T cells from blood, cultured in vitro. Receptors originate from a human donor who had recovered from COVID-19.

This clonotype has just a few counts. V gene TRBV6-2 or TRBV6-3 combines with J gene TRBJ1-5, with D tentatively TRBD1 (5 bases). V was clipped by 0 bases and J by 3 bases, with 15 bases between them. Germline-derived CDR1 and CDR2 are MNHEY and SVGEGT. The CDR3 is 17 residues long. The CDR3 here is CASSYSSPGRANQPQHF. The CDR3, as DNA: TGTGCCAGCAGTTACTCTTCCCCAGGGCGGGCCAATCAGCCCCAGCATTTT.

The rearrangement joins TRBV5-1 to TRBJ2-2; the match to TRBD1 covers 8 bases. The trim removed 0 bases at V and 0 bases at J, leaving 1 base unmatched. This CDR3 has 16 residues. Germline CDR1 reads SGHRS; CDR2 reads YFSETQ. The DNA of the CDR3 is TGCGCCAGCAGCTTGGGGACAGGGACGAACACCGGGGAGCTGTTTTTT. Its protein is CASSLGTGTNTGELFF.

The chain employs TRBV6-4 and TRBJ2-7; unclear D gene. Per the germline V gene, CDR1 is MRHNA and CDR2 is SNTAGT. The CDR3 has 10 residues. Trimming shortened V by 6 bases and J by 9 bases, and 9 bases separated the two germline ends. The CDR3 protein is CASRTARQYF. As DNA, the CDR3 is TGTGCCAGCAGGACCGCTAGGCAGTACTTC.

In its sample, this clonotype was seen a few times. The gene calls are TRBV6-1 and TRBJ1-5, with D perhaps matching TRBD1 (6 bases). V lost 7 bases and J lost 3, with 13 bases in between. CDR3 length: 14 amino acids. Germline CDR1 is MNHNS and CDR2 is SASEGT. CDR3 residues: CASTFTGLNQPQHF. The DNA of the CDR3 is TGTGCCAGCACCTTTACAGGGCTCAATCAGCCCCAGCATTTT.

Remarks on this clonotype: Compared with germline, one end of the junction differs, possibly owing to a read error. The chain carries TRBV6-2 or TRBV6-3 and TRBJ1-2, with D hard to call. CDR3 length: 19 amino acids. Germline values: CDR1 MNHEY, CDR2 SVGEGT. CDR3 nucleotide sequence: TGTGCCAGCAGTTACGAGGTCCCGGGCCAGGTAGGAGCTAACTATAGCTACACCTTC. Encoded protein: CASSYEVPGQVGANYSYTF.

V is TRBV7-2 and J is TRBJ1-4; TRBD1 matches at 7 bases. Germline V gene lookup returns CDR1 SGHTA and CDR2 FQGNSA. The CDR3 consists of 15 residues. The V and J ends lost 5 bases and 0 bases, in that order; junction bases with no gene match: 3. Written as DNA, the CDR3 is TGTGCCAGCAGCCCTGGACAGGCAACTAATGAAAAACTGTTTTTT. Translating gives CASSPGQATNEKLFF.

The J gene is TRBJ2-1, the V gene TRBV10-3, with 9 bases that match TRBD2. CDR3 length equals 14 residues. Trimming removed 4 bases from V and 8 bases from J; junction bases left unmatched: 6. From germline, CDR1 is ENHRY and CDR2 SYGVKD. CDR3 region: CAISGGGVLYEQFF. CDR3 DNA: TGTGCCATCAGTGGCGGGGGGGTTCTCTATGAGCAGTTCTTC.

The J gene is TRBJ2-2, the V gene TRBV9, with 9 bases matching TRBD2. CDR3 size: 17 residues. V was pared by 5 bases and J by 5 bases, with 13 bases of the junction left unmatched. Germline V lookup: CDR1 SGDLS, CDR2 YYNGEE. The CDR3 here is CASSHSGTSSFTGELFF. CDR3 sequence (DNA): TGTGCCAGCAGTCACTCCGGGACTAGCAGCTTTACCGGGGAGCTGTTTTTT.

The V and J genes are TRBV6-1 and TRBJ1-1, with TRBD1 matching over 10 bases. J lost 2 bases, V lost 5 bases, and 8 bases had no gene match. The CDR3 consists of 16 residues. The germline gives CDR1 MNHNS, CDR2 SASEGT. CDR3 nucleotides: TGTGCCAGCAGTACCAAGGACAGGGGGTTCAACACTGAAGCTTTCTTT. It translates to CASSTKDRGFNTEAFF.

The CDR3 nucleotides read TGCAGTGCAGTACAGGGGAACACTGAAGCTTTCTTT. Its translation: CSAVQGNTEAFF. The chain has TRBV20-1 and TRBJ1-1; D perhaps matches TRBD1 (6 bases). Trimming took 6 bases from V and 1 from J, leaving 9 bases between them. The CDR3 is 12 amino acids. The germline V gene encodes CDR1 DFQATT and CDR2 SNEGSKA (reference sequence).